This TCR beta chain was retrieved from a study of T cell clonality in common variable immunodeficiency (dated by TCRdb to 2013 to 2016). Results the study describes overall, beyond this receptor: Patient heterogeneity within the CVID cohort put limits on correlating repertoire features with clinical complications. Although equal DNA input was used, an average of roughly 80,000 unique sequences per sample was obtained for controls, compared with some 34,000 for CVID samples. According to the authors, figuring out what caused the increased clonality in CVID would require sequencing the repertoires of T cell subpopulations. CVID subjects shared fewer TCRbeta clones with each other than healthy controls did (p < 0.0001). TCRbeta clonality was higher in CVID subjects than in healthy controls (t-test p = 0.018), and the increase was most characteristic of about a third of subjects. Reportedly, TCRbeta sequences from CVID had fewer deletions and N-nucleotide insertions, and highly modified clones with 13 or more V deletions were absent from CVID.

CVID was diagnosed by standard criteria: serum IgG, IgA and/or IgM reduced below normal range, plus specific antibody deficiency. There were around 45 subjects in the CVID group (roughly 15 female and roughly 29 male), ranging in age from about 9 to 64 years, with a mean age of 40. Most CVID patients and most healthy controls were of Caucasian heritage. At the time of study participation, every CVID subject had been on replacement immunoglobulin therapy for at least one year. When blood was collected, none of the CVID subjects were ill or on immunomodulatory or immunosuppressive medication. Heparinized peripheral whole blood samples of roughly 5 to 9 ml were obtained from each donor. Genomic DNA from adults with common variable immune deficiency (CVID) and from healthy adult controls was the source for sequencing TCRbeta CDR3 repertoires. Diluted blood was density-centrifuged over Hypaque 1077 or Ficoll-Paque to isolate peripheral blood mononuclear cells. Genomic DNA was extracted from unsorted mononuclear cells by Qiagen column purification or by a centrifugation-based method.

This clone was recorded at least ten times. Its specific antigen is unknown. The sequence runs out 3 residues before the end of the CDR3; the remainder is reconstructed from the germline J gene. CVID samples and control samples contributed equivalent amounts of genomic DNA as sequencing input. For every sample, a 60 bp segment covering the rearranged TCRbeta CDR3 region was amplified and then sequenced. The immunoSEQ assay, a bias-corrected multiplex PCR with high-throughput sequencing, was employed for TCRbeta amplification. Per the source publication's procedure: Every unique nucleotide sequence was considered a clone and was annotated with V, D and J genes, copy number and frequency. Sequences were labeled productive if in frame, and non-productive if out of frame or containing stop codons. Clonality was calculated from Shannon's entropy as previously described. The predicted amino acid sequences of productive clones were used to derive mean CDR3 Kyte-Doolittle hydropathy. Hierarchical clustering of scaled V gene usage was performed with the R hclust function using Manhattan distance and complete linkage. Sharing of clones by CDR3 amino acid sequence was evaluated by resampling 12 repertoires per group over 100 rounds. The repertoires were screened for some 70 published EBV-specific TCRbeta sequences and approximately 230 published CMV-specific TCRbeta sequences. After two CVID samples that produced fewer than 10,000 sequences were dropped from the analysis, some 43 CVID repertoires remained. Here the immuneACCESS table is served through TCRdb, limited to in-frame sequences with V and J called. Missing clones are a known gap in these copies; in checked studies unresolved V genes cover under half, and the rest lacks a known reason. V and J calls and clone size are as listed in that table; D and trimming were resolved from the DNA. The table shows 25,000 to 30,000 clones here, with no singletons. Roughly 3% of the sample is in the top ten clones.

The CDR3 has 14 amino acids, counting the end cysteine and phenylalanine. Sequencing covers 33 bases of the CDR3, shown here with the frame starting at base 1. The germline V gene (reference sequence) gives CDR1 as LNHDA and CDR2 as SQIVND. Trimming leaves V shorter by 7 bases and J shorter by 0 bases, with the junction holding 5 bases beyond the gene matches. The sequence joins TRBV19 to TRBJ1-2, with 7 middle bases fitting TRBD1. Specimen: peripheral blood mononuclear cells. The TCR originated in a human donor with common variable immunodeficiency. CDR3 protein: CASMGTVSNYGYTF. Partial CDR3 DNA: TGTGCCAGTATGGGGACAGTCTCTAACTATGGC.